Following are 19 T cell receptor beta chains from one sample sequenced in a study of cytomegalovirus exposure and HLA in healthy donors. PCR involved 60 Vbeta and 13 Jbeta primers. Sequencing used immunoSEQ multiplex PCR; TCRdb keeps in-frame clones, though not all of them. This sample yields more than 150,000 clones, of which 75% to 85% are seen a single time; under 0.85% belongs to the top ten. Source material: PBMCs. The receptors were gathered from a boy between 5 and 17 years old in good health and CMV-seronegative.

V is TRBV9 and J is TRBJ2-5; 10 bases match TRBD2. V lost 3 bases to trimming and J lost 5 bases; unmatched junction nucleotides: 7. The CDR3 covers 15 residues. From germline, CDR1 is SGDLS and CDR2 YYNGEE. The CDR3: CASSALAGGEETQYF. In DNA form, the CDR3 reads TGTGCCAGCAGCGCGTTAGCGGGAGGTGAGGAGACCCAGTACTTC.

The genes are TRBV19 and TRBJ1-6, with 8 bases fitting TRBD1. With 5 bases clipped from V and 7 bases from J, the junction kept 7 bases outside the gene matches. Germline V CDR1 and CDR2: LNHDA, SQIVND (reference sequence). The CDR3 runs to 15 residues. CDR3 nucleotides: TGTGCCAGTAGTCGACAGGGGCTGGGGAATTCACCCCTCCACTTT. Protein sequence: CASSRQGLGNSPLHF.

This clone was counted a single time. The chain has TRBV19 and TRBJ2-7; perhaps TRBD2 as D (5 bases). The V and J ends lost 6 bases and 2 bases respectively, with 11 bases between them. The CDR3 length is 13 residues. CDR1 and CDR2 (germline): LNHDA, SQIVND (reference sequence). The DNA of the CDR3 is TGTGCCAGTAGGAGACGGGATACCTACGAGCAGTACTTC. The encoded protein is CASRRRDTYEQYF.

The genes are TRBV4-1 and TRBJ2-5; possible D gene TRBD2, 7 bases. Germline V gene sequence: CDR1 MGHRA, CDR2 YSYEKL. CDR3 length equals 15 residues. Trimming removed 5 bases from V and 10 bases from J, with 23 bases in between. The CDR3 spells CASSSSDTKRGGQYF. DNA for the CDR3: TGCGCCAGCAGCTCCTCGGATACTAAGAGGGGGGGCCAGTACTTC.

V is TRBV2 and J is TRBJ2-3; 10 bases align to TRBD2. The CDR3 sequence is 17 residues long. CDR1 SNHLY and CDR2 FYNNEI come from the germline V gene. J lost 0 bases, V lost 6 bases, and 9 bases had no gene match. The DNA for the CDR3 is TGTGCCAGCAGGTGGCCTAGCGGGAGACAGAGCACAGATACGCAGTATTTT. This sequence encodes CASRWPSGRQSTDTQYF.

Turning to this clone: The same CDR3 also results from other DNA sequences found in this sample. This chain uses TRBV6-6 with TRBJ1-1; possibly TRBD1 for D (6 bases). Trimming stripped 0 bases from V and 4 bases from J, with 6 bases between. The CDR3 extends over 13 amino acids. The V gene's germline CDR1 is MNHNY and CDR2 SVGAGI (reference sequence). The CDR3 DNA reads TGTGCCAGCAGTTACTCGACAGGCACTGAAGCTTTCTTT. Translation gives CASSYSTGTEAFF.

V gene TRBV10-3 combines with J gene TRBJ1-3; D uncertain. Trimming stripped 3 bases from V and 2 bases from J, with 14 bases between. Per the germline V gene, CDR1 is ENHRY and CDR2 is SYGVKD. This CDR3 has 16 residues. The CDR3 region is CAISDLLRRTGNTIYF. CDR3 nucleotide sequence: TGTGCCATCAGTGACCTACTACGGAGGACTGGAAACACCATATATTTT.

The J gene is TRBJ2-7, the V gene TRBV2; 9 nucleotides align to TRBD2. Trimming cost V 8 bases and J 4 bases; bases outside gene matches: 12. The CDR3 consists of 15 residues. Germline CDR1 SNHLY, CDR2 FYNNEI. For the CDR3, the DNA is TGTGCCAGCGACAAATCCAGGCTAGCGGGGTACGAGCAGTACTTC. This gives the protein CASDKSRLAGYEQYF.

The J gene is TRBJ2-5, the V gene TRBV7-9; TRBD2 agrees at 9 bases. The V segment lost 2 bases and the J segment 2 bases; nucleotides outside the gene matches: 3. The CDR3 spans 15 residues. CDR1 and CDR2 from the germline V gene are SEHNR and FQNEAQ (reference sequence). The CDR3 bases are TGTGCCAGCAGCTTACTTACTAGCGGGCAAGAGACCCAGTACTTC. This codes for CASSLLTSGQETQYF.

The chain combines TRBV7-8 with TRBJ2-1; possible D gene TRBD2, 6 bases. The CDR3 contains 18 residues. Trimming stripped 2 bases from V and 0 bases from J, with 17 bases between. The germline CDR1 and CDR2 sequences are SGHVS and FQNEAQ. The CDR3 DNA reads TGTGCCAGCAGCTTACTTGGCGGGACCCGGAGCTCCTACAATGAGCAGTTCTTC. Translated: CASSLLGGTRSSYNEQFF.

The chain combines TRBV5-6 with TRBJ2-2; 10 positions agree with TRBD2. The CDR3 is 15 residues long. In germline, CDR1 is SGHDT, CDR2 YYEEEE. V lost 0 bases, J lost 7 bases, and 3 bases stayed unmatched. CDR3 sequence: CASSLGLAGGGELFF. CDR3 nucleotides: TGTGCCAGCAGCTTGGGACTAGCGGGCGGCGGGGAGCTGTTTTTT.

The chain couples TRBV7-2 to TRBJ2-5; a weak D match, TRBD1 (5 bases). The tail of the sequence fits TRBJ2-7 better, so the J call may be wrong. The CDR3 is made up of 14 amino acids. CDR1 SGHTA and CDR2 FQGNSA come from the germline V gene. The CDR3: CASSTGVQGHEQYF. The DNA of the CDR3 is TGTGCCAGCAGCACTGGGGTTCAGGGCCACGAGCAGTACTTC.

The chain couples TRBV30 to TRBJ1-2, with D uncertain. The CDR3 has 13 residues. Germline loops: CDR1 GTSNPN, CDR2 SVGIG (reference sequence). V dropped 3 bases and J dropped 0 bases, with 8 bases sitting between them. The CDR3 sequence is CAWRMSANYGYTF. The CDR3 DNA follows: TGTGCCTGGAGGATGTCAGCTAACTATGGCTACACCTTC.

The V gene is TRBV30, the J gene TRBJ1-3; D is possibly TRBD1 (6 bases). This CDR3 spans 17 amino acids. CDR1 is GTSNPN, CDR2 SVGIG, per germline (reference sequence). V lost 2 bases and J lost 0, with 17 bases in between. CDR3 DNA: TGTGCCTGGAGTACAGGGTCGGGCAGTCTCTCTGGAAACACCATATATTTT. Residues: CAWSTGSGSLSGNTIYF.

The DNA of the CDR3 is TGTGCCAGCAGCCAAGGCCGGGACAGGGGTAGGTACGAGCAGTACTTC. It is translated as CASSQGRDRGRYEQYF. The chain is built from TRBV14 and TRBJ2-7; TRBD1 matches 10 bases. Trimming cost V 1 base and J 4 bases; bases outside gene matches: 7. The CDR3 length is 16 residues. Per germline, CDR1 SGHDN and CDR2 FVKESK.

This chain's CDR3 is CASSQDWGHPYEQYF. The CDR3 coding sequence is TGCGCCAGCAGCCAAGATTGGGGGCACCCCTACGAGCAGTACTTC. The chain recombines TRBV4-3 with TRBJ2-7; possible D gene TRBD1, 6 bases. From germline, CDR1 is LGHNA and CDR2 YSLEER. The length of the CDR3 is 15 residues. Trimming took off 0 bases at V and 2 bases at J, with 11 bases between the two ends.

The chain has TRBV28 and TRBJ1-2; 7 nucleotides line up with TRBD1. This CDR3 is built from 15 residues. V was pared by 6 bases and J by 5 bases, with 12 bases of the junction left unmatched. Germline CDR1 and CDR2: MDHEN and SYDVKM. CDR3 DNA: TGTGCCAGCAGCGTTACAGGGGACCCAAGTTATGGCTACACCTTC. Residues: CASSVTGDPSYGYTF.

The chain is built from TRBV7-6 and TRBJ2-1; no clear D. The CDR3 is made up of 16 amino acids. V was shortened by 1 base and J by 3 bases, with 13 bases between the two germline ends. In germline, CDR1 is SGHVS, CDR2 FNYEAQ. The CDR3 sequence is CASSLGVKAHYNEQFF. The DNA for the CDR3 is TGTGCCAGCAGCTTAGGAGTAAAAGCTCACTACAATGAGCAGTTCTTC.

This chain joins TRBV30 and TRBJ1-1; D may be TRBD1 (5 bases). The CDR3 length is 13 residues. Germline-derived CDR1 and CDR2 are GTSNPN and SVGIG (reference sequence). V was clipped by 2 bases and J by 1 base, with 8 bases between them. The CDR3 is CAWSFQGNTEAFF. Here the CDR3 DNA reads TGTGCCTGGAGTTTCCAGGGGAACACTGAAGCTTTCTTT. Filled out from reference TRBV30 and TRBJ1-1, the complete variable domain reads SQTIHQWPATLVQPVGSPLSLECTVEGTSNPNLYWYRQAAGRGLQLLFYSVGIGQISSEVPQNLSASRPQDRQFILSSKKLLLSDSGFYLCAWSFQGNTEAFFGQGTRLTVV.